Many counts were recorded for the clone carrying this TCR beta chain. What it recognizes is unknown. These data belong to a study of T-cell reconstitution after alpha-beta-depleted transplantation in children. Study-wide points: At around two months after transplant, the alpha-beta T cells were reportedly derived from several hundred expanded clones that came from non-depleted graft cells.

The CDR3 is made up of 16 amino acids. Germline V CDR1 and CDR2: SGHVS, FQNEAQ. V was pared by 5 bases and J by 0 bases, with 13 bases between. Molecular barcoding with unique molecular identifiers was used for the TCRbeta library. TCRdb used MiXCR to reprocess the PCR reads, holding one entry per CDR3 protein. The table has 120,000 to 150,000 distinct CDR3 sequences, 8.8% seen once. The chain carries TRBV7-8 and TRBJ2-2, with D tentatively TRBD1 (6 bases). This receptor was taken from a female patient aged 2 to 10 who had a stem cell transplant for congenital amegakaryocytic thrombocytopenia, so the T cells may come from the graft donor. The specimen was PBMCs, mostly from graft donor cells, collected 180 days after TCRalphabeta/CD19-depleted stem cell transplant. The CDR3 protein is CASSLTGTANTGELFF. The CDR3 coding sequence is TGTGCCAGCAGCCTCACAGGGACGGCGAACACCGGGGAGCTGTTTTTT.